This entry is about one T cell receptor (beta chain). In the source study's methods: Amplification of reference gene primers provided the estimated nucleated cell counts. Here immunoSEQ multiplex PCR was the method, and the copy in TCRdb shows in-frame clones only, minus some. D and trimming were read from the DNA, whereas the V and J calls and clone size are those reported in that table. The sample carries over 130,000 clones, approximately 88% recorded once. The V end was cut by 10 bases, the J end by 6 bases, with 13 bases between. The CDR3 is made up of 12 amino acids. Germline V gene lookup returns CDR1 SNHLY and CDR2 FYNNEI. The sample originates from a study of blood T cell repertoires in COVID-19. Looking at the study overall: Sample material is recorded as cDNA or gDNA derived from T cells, B-cell-depleted T cells, or PBMCs.

This TCR derives from a human donor in a cohort sampled during active COVID-19. The chain combines TRBV2 with TRBJ2-1; D is possibly TRBD2 (5 bases). The sample comprised peripheral blood. This chain's CDR3 is CAILRRVNEQFF. The CDR3 DNA sequence: TGTGCCATCTTACGGCGGGTCAATGAGCAGTTCTTC.